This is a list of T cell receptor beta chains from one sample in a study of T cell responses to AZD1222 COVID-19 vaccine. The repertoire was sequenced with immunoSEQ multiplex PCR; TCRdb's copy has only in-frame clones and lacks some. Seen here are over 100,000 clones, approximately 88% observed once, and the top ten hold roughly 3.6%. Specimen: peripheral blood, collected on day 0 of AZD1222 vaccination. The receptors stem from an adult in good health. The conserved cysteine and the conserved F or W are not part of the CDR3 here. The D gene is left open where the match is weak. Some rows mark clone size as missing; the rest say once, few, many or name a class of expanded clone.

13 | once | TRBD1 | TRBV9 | ASSHSQGASEKLF
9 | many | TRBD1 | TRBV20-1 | SARGQGRYT
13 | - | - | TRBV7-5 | ASRDRGTFHQPQH
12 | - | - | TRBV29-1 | SARDLRDSGELF
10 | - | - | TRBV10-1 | ASSERKTEAF
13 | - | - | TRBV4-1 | ASSQHHSREYGYT
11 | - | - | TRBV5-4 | ASSDRVQETQY
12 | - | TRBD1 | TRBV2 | ALEGQGSSDTQY
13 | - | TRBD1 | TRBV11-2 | ASSYSGQAVGELF
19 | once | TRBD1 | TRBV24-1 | ATSDLGWGYTGETGANVLT
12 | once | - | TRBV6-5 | ASTQRRGNTEAF
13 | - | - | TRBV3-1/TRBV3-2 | ASSPWLRSSYEQY
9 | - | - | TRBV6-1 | ASSERAEAF
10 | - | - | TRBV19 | ASSTTGVTQY
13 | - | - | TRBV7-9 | ASSVTSGAAGELF
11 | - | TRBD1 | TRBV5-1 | ASRLGTGEDYT
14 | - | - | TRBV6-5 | ASSLDTGRLNTEAF
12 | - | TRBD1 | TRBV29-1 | SVDWTGANYGYT
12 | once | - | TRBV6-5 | ASTVGVRSTEAF
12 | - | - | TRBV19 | ASSSRGGTYGYT
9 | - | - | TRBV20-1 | SASALYEQY
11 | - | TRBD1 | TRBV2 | ASSAGQGQPQH
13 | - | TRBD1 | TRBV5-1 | ASSLAGQDNNEQF
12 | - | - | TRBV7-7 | ASSLPTGIYGYT
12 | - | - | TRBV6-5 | ASSWGHMNTEAF
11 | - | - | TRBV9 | ASSVATRSTQY
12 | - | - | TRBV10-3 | ATSRRDPTDTQY
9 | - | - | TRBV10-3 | AISSRTSMD
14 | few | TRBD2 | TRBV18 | ASSPRGTSGGETQY
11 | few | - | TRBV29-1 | SGPGTSGNTIY